What follows is one TCR beta chain and its context. Its antigen is still unknown. The sample holds no much larger clone one base away, and base qualities are not on file. Selection of patients required sufficient residual fresh-frozen tumor tissue and over two years of available survival data. Although molecular status otherwise differed among the glioblastoma patients, no patient had an isocitrate dehydrogenase mutation. PBMC were collected before vaccination, two weeks after the third vaccination, and at tumor progression if tumor progression occurred. Genomic DNA was extracted with the Qiagen DNeasy Blood extraction Kit. TCRB CDR3 regions were amplified from 1.5 to 2.5 ug genomic DNA, or all available DNA if less, using the immunoSEQ assay. The multiplex PCR relied on 60 forward primers for TCR V beta segments and 13 reverse primers for J beta segments. To estimate reads per starting template, synthetic control templates were spiked into each sample at limiting dilution. The Illumina HiSeq System generated sequencing reads of 87 bp. Regarding the original processing steps: PCR and sequencing errors were removed by a nearest neighbor algorithm that merged closely related sequences. TCR overlap was defined as the percentage of unique tumor TCR beta sequences that were also present in the same patient's peripheral blood. Entries here come from immuneACCESS through TCRdb and include only in-frame sequences with V and J called. Some clones fail to appear in such tables; in the studies checked, an unresolved V gene covers under half of the shortfall, and the cause of the remainder is unknown. V and J calls and clone size are those listed in that table; D and trimming were worked out from the DNA. This sample gives about 20,000 clones in total; roughly 78% of them show up just once. The biggest ten clones account for around 34% of the sample.

The sample belongs to a study of glioma-infiltrating T cells after dendritic cell vaccination (dated by TCRdb to 2016 to 2017). Describing the broader study: Of the roughly 15 glioblastoma patients in the cohort, all drawn from Phase I and II dendritic cell vaccination trials, 9 were newly diagnosed and 6 had recurrent disease. Deep sequencing of TCR beta CDR3 regions was used to quantify tumor-infiltrating lymphocyte content and compare tumor and blood repertoires in dendritic cell-vaccinated glioblastoma patients. Each patient got three intradermal injections of the dendritic cell vaccine, spaced at biweekly intervals, in the arm below the axilla. The vaccine consisted of monocyte-derived dendritic cells cultured less than eight days with IL-4 and GM-CSF, then pulsed overnight with autologous tumor lysate. Patients received autologous tumor lysate-pulsed dendritic cell vaccination between about 2003 and 2012. Survival after dendritic cell vaccination was correlated with TCR sequencing metrics such as TIL content and the overlap between tumor and blood repertoires. On the study overall, not on this receptor specifically: TCR clonality showed no direct relationship with survival, which suggests that a diverse polyclonal response may be important. The TCR overlap response model with three groups was called speculative and said to need prospective validation. After dendritic cell vaccination, a higher estimated pretreatment TIL content predicted longer time to progression and overall survival. The cohort was small and heterogeneous, and full blood and tumor sets were available for few patients, with initial-recurrent tumor pairs available for even fewer patients.

V is cut back by 6 bases and J by 4 bases, with 5 bases in the junction unmatched. The CDR3 sequence holds 14 residues, the cysteine and phenylalanine included. Of the read, only the CDR3 DNA is kept; its 42 bases are in frame from base 1. The germline V gene (reference sequence) supplies CDR1 SEHNR and CDR2 FQNEAQ. This receptor was taken from a human donor with glioblastoma. This sequence uses TRBV7-9 and TRBJ1-2, with 10 central nucleotides matching TRBD1. The material was blood, obtained before dendritic cell vaccination. The bases read TGTGCCAGCAGTCGAGGACAGGGGGGCTATGGCTACACCTTC. This sequence encodes CASSRGQGGYGYTF.